This T cell receptor (beta chain) appears in the sequencing data of a study of cytomegalovirus exposure and HLA in healthy donors (dated 2017 in TCRdb). Background on the whole study: An earlier analysis of some 600 of the donors reported 250 to 350 Gb of sequence data and about 120 million unique TCR beta sequences obtained from about 200 million T cells. About 280 gigabases of sequencing data and approximately 91 million unique TCR sequences made up an early release that covered under 750 HLA-typed donors. The genetic ancestry cluster associated with self-reported Caucasian donors included approximately 85% of the 398 genotyped donors. The study was designed to test whether signatures of past pathogen exposure could be identified by cataloging public T cell receptors. The study profiled the T cell repertoires of 550 to 700 subjects by immunosequencing and related them to cytomegalovirus serostatus. Along with the roughly 670-subject first cohort, a separate validation cohort of about 110 different subjects was used. To predict cytomegalovirus infection status, the study combined high-throughput TCR immunosequencing, statistical association of individual TCRs with disease status, and machine learning. To study patterns of TCR occurrence, a later analysis re-analyzed previously published TCR beta repertoires from several hundred donors and added high-resolution HLA genotyping. In the later analysis, no new phenotypic data were used to find candidate immune exposures; instead, reliance was placed on TCR beta sequences and their occurrence across donors. In an earlier analysis of more than 550 of the donors, high-throughput TCR beta sequencing was used to judge whether each TCR beta V gene segment behaved as functional or pseudogenic. Donor age, sex, ethnicity and CMV serostatus were compiled alongside the repertoire data. In a later genetic analysis, genome-wide SNP genotypes for about 55% of the 666 donors were used, and that subset was treated as a discovery cohort. All discovery cohort repertoires had been generated on a single sequencing platform. Class I and class II HLA loci were covered by the typing at four-digit resolution. The number of typed donors differed by locus: about 620-630 for A, B, C, DRB1 and DQB1; some 500 for DQA1; approximately 600 for DPA1; and roughly 450 for DPB1. Because of strong linkage in the cohort, 5 or 6 DR-DQ haplotypes were treated as single units for association and clustering. Among about 400 genotyped donors of the cohort, an average of around 250,000 unique TCR beta nucleotide sequences was sequenced per donor, of which roughly 18% were non-productive.

Overall study outcomes, separate from this receptor: In a later analysis, TCR association rates were found to vary across HLA loci, with the most associated TCRs seen for DRB1 alleles and the fewest for HLA-C alleles. Most TCR sequences were observed very rarely across donors, whereas some public TCRs were present in many individuals. A later genetic analysis associated a missense DCLRE1C variant with V-gene and J-gene trimming of TCR beta chains, and an independent cohort replicated the association. Three of the identified cytomegalovirus-associated TCR beta chains were confirmed in vitro to be specific for cytomegalovirus antigens. A further reported finding was that TCR beta sequences accurately predicted the HLA-A and HLA-B alleles for most subjects in the first cohort. A later analysis found that HLA-associated TCR beta chains were more clonally expanded and had lower generation probabilities than equally common non-associated chains. Presence/absence analyses assumed roughly uniform sequencing depth across donors, an assumption that may not hold. Because HLA typing was unavailable for some donors at each locus, only the typed subset was used in association tests. Only TCR beta chains were sequenced in this cohort, and the absence of alpha or paired-chain data limited detectable features. When HLA alleles, especially DR and DQ, strongly co-occurred, attributing TCR associations to individual alleles was difficult. For the cohort, immune exposure information was limited to CMV serostatus. Some IMGT-functional V segments, including TRBV6-2 and TRBV6-3, could not be distinguished by the 87-base-pair reads and were therefore excluded. A later genetic analysis reported fewer N-insertions in productive TCRs among donors in an Asian-associated ancestry cluster than the roughly 700-donor mean. In both the original and validation cohorts, the classifier was reported to diagnose cytomegalovirus status with high specificity and sensitivity. It was suggested by the authors that the approach could potentially be generalized to other disease states and immunological phenotypes. A later analysis reported that several top co-occurrence clusters appeared linked to parvovirus B19, influenza, CMV and Epstein-Barr virus. A cluster of highly shared sequence variants was judged likely to be a technical artifact of the sequencing pipeline. Correlated functional status among segregating V segments might reflect linkage disequilibrium, but an unknown experimental factor could not be ruled out. According to a later analysis, most CMV-associated TCR beta chains appeared to be HLA-restricted, and the HLA associations seemed to be driven largely by CMV exposure. In an earlier analysis of roughly 500 of the donors, most TCR beta V segments appeared in productive rearrangements about 90% or about 30% of the time, broadly matching IMGT annotations. Roughly 17 rarely observed V segments, including chromosome 9 orphons, were excluded from the earlier analysis of about 500 of the donors because counts were too low. The study gave a list of around 170 TCR beta chains associated with cytomegalovirus. At a false discovery rate of 0.05, a later analysis linked around 17,000 TCR beta sequences to specific HLA alleles.

The library was built by means of the immunoSEQ multiplex PCR assay. For the multiplex PCR, a mixture combining 60 forward primers for TCR Vbeta segments and 13 reverse primers for TCR Jbeta segments was used. The CDR3 region of rearranged TCR beta genes was amplified from genomic DNA with a multiplex PCR assay. Amplified TCR beta libraries were sequenced as 87-base-pair reads on the Illumina HiSeq System. The published analysis was carried out like this. In a later analysis, tens of millions of unique TCR beta chains were counted across the 650 to 700 repertoires, and roughly 11 million of these chains were shared by at least two donors. A nearest-neighbor algorithm error-corrected the raw reads and collapsed the reads into unique sequences, merging closely related sequences to remove PCR and sequencing errors. CDR3 sequences were aligned to IMGT reference sequences to assign V, D and J gene segments. For a sequence to be retained, a match of at least six nucleotides was required to both a V gene segment and a J gene segment. A rearrangement was called productive if the CDR3 had no stop codons and remained in frame with V and J, and every other rearrangement was called non-productive. Following IMGT convention, CDR3 was defined as the stretch from the second conserved V-encoded cysteine up to the conserved J-encoded phenylalanine. Sequences without an unambiguous match to a single V gene segment were excluded from the earlier analysis of about 630 of the donors. In an earlier analysis of around 600 of the donors, V segments were called functional above 56.7% productive rearrangements and were called segregating when the between-donor standard deviation exceeded 5%. To diagnose cytomegalovirus status from the catalog of TCR beta chain sequences, a statistical classification framework was built. A later analysis assigned V and J genes by comparing TCR nucleotide sequences with IMGT/GENE-DB human TR gene sequences. Using the TCRdist pipeline, a later analysis assigned CDR3 sequences along with most-parsimonious VDJ recombination scenarios. In a later analysis, each TCR beta chain was defined by its CDR3 amino acid sequence together with its V-gene family, and reads without a unique V-gene family were excluded. In a later analysis, 500 to 700 highly shared, low-generation-probability nucleotide sequences were removed to address suspected cross-contamination and a sequencing artifact. In a later analysis, a clonal expansion index for each public chain was calculated from normalized within-repertoire ranks of inferred template counts. In a later analysis, generation probabilities were computed with a VDJ recombination model fitted to out-of-frame rearrangements, and the resulting probabilities were checked against IGoR. In a later analysis, TCR-TCR, TCR-HLA and TCR-CMV co-occurrence was scored with hypergeometric tests, and a repertoire-size bias correction was applied to TCR pairs. To estimate false discovery rates, a later analysis permuted the HLA or CMV assignments 20 times. In a later analysis, co-occurring TCRs were grouped using DBSCAN, and TCRdist sequence similarity was added for clustering within HLA-allele-positive subsets. Repertoires with fewer than 30,000 or more than 120,000 public chains were left out of co-occurrence clustering, as were five repertoires with anomalous nucleotide sharing. Sourced from immuneACCESS, this table was stored by TCRdb with only in-frame sequences that have V and J called. A share of the clones is absent; for the studies checked, an unresolved V gene accounts for under half, and the remainder has no known explanation. V and J calls plus clone size are reproduced from that table; the DNA served to infer D and trimming. For this sample there are 120,000 to 150,000 clones; 75% to 90% appear just once. The ten largest account for under 3.5% of the sample.

The CDR3 sequence holds 16 residues, the cysteine and phenylalanine included. Only the CDR3 part of the read is kept: 48 bases, read in frame from the first base. Via the germline V gene (reference sequence), CDR1 is MNHEY and CDR2 SMNVEV. V was cut back by 6 bases and J by 2 bases, leaving a gap of 16 bases between them. In total, 666 healthy bone marrow donors made up the cohort. All cohort members were sampled while nominally healthy, although unrecorded immune exposures were likely present. The donor was CMV seronegative and was included in the group of a few hundred seronegative cohort members. A peripheral blood sample was provided by each donor, and peripheral blood mononuclear cells were used for TCR beta sequencing. The Qiagen DNeasy Blood Extraction Kit was used to extract genomic DNA from the blood cell samples. A remark on this clone: The clone's antigen remains unknown. Base qualities are not at hand, and no much larger clone is one base apart.

The V and J genes are TRBV27 and TRBJ2-2; the D segment could be TRBD2, given 7 matching bases. Sequencing input: PBMCs. This TCR came from a woman in her twenties or thirties in good health and CMV-seronegative. Here the CDR3 is given as CASRGGAGVNTGELFF. The nucleotide sequence reads TGTGCCAGCAGGGGGGGGGCGGGGGTTAACACCGGGGAGCTGTTTTTT.